Below are 2 T cell receptor beta chains sequenced from a single sample in a study of cytomegalovirus exposure and HLA in healthy donors. The PCR employed 60 Vbeta primers together with 13 Jbeta primers. The data were produced by immunoSEQ multiplex PCR, yet TCRdb's version contains in-frame clones alone and is incomplete. The sample includes about 200,000 clones, approximately 86% of them seen just once. Sequences were obtained from PBMCs. The source of these receptors is a young woman in good health and CMV-seronegative.

V is TRBV30 and J is TRBJ1-1; TRBD1 aligns across 8 bases. The CDR3 covers 14 residues. Germline trimming cut 8 bases from V and 4 bases from J; bases unmatched to any gene: 12. The germline gives CDR1 GTSNPN, CDR2 SVGIG (reference sequence). CDR3 in DNA: TGTGCCCAAAACAGGGGGTTTGGTAGCACTGAAGCTTTCTTT. Its protein is CAQNRGFGSTEAFF.

The chain couples TRBV27 to TRBJ1-1, with D perhaps TRBD1 (6 bases). CDR1 and CDR2 (germline): MNHEY, SMNVEV (reference sequence). The V gene lost 5 bases and the J gene lost 6 bases, with 10 bases spanning the gap. The CDR3 loop spans 12 amino acids. The DNA of the CDR3 is TGTGCCAGCAGTCCAACAGGGTCTGAAGCTTTCTTT. It yields the protein CASSPTGSEAFF.